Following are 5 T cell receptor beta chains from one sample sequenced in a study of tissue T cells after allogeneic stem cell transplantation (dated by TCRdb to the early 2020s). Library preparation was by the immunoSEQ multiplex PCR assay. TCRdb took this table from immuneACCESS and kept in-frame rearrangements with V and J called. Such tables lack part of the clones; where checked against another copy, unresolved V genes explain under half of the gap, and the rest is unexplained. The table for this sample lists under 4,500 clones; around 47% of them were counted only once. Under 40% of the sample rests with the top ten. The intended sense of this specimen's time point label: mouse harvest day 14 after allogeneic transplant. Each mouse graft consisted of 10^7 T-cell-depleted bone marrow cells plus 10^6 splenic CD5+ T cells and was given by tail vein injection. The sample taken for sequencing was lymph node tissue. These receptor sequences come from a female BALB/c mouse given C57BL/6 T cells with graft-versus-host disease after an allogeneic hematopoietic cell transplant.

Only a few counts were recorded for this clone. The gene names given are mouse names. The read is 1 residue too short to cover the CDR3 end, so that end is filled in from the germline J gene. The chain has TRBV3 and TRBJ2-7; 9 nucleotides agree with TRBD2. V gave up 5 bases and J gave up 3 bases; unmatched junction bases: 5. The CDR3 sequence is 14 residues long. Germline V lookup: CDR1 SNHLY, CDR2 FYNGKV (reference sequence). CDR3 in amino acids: CASSPHWGVYEQYF. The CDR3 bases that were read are TGTGCCAGCAGCCCTCACTGGGGGGTCTATGAACAGTAC.

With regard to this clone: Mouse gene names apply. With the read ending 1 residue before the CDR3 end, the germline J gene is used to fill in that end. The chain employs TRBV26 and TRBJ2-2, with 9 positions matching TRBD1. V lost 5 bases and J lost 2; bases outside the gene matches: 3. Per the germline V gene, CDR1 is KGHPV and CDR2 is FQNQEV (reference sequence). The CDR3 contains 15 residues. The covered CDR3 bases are TGTGCCAGCAGTTTCGGGACAGGGAACACCGGGCAGCTCTAC. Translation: CASSFGTGNTGQLY. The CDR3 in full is CASSFGTGNTGQLYF.

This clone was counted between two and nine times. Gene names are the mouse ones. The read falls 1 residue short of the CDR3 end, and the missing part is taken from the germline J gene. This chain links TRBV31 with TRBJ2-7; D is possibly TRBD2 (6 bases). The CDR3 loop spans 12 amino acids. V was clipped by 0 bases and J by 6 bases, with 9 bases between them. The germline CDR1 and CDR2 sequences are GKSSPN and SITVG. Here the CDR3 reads CAWSLVGVEQYF. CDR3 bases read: TGTGCCTGGAGTCTAGTGGGGGTTGAACAGTAC.

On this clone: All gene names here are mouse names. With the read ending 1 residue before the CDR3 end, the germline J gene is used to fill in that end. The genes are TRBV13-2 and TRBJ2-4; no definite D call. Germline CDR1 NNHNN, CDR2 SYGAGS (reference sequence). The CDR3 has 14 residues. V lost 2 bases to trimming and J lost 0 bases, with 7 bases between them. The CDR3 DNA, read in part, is TGTGCCAGCGGTGAACGGGGTAGTCAAAACACCTTGTAC. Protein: CASGERGSQNTLY. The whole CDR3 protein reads CASGERGSQNTLYF.

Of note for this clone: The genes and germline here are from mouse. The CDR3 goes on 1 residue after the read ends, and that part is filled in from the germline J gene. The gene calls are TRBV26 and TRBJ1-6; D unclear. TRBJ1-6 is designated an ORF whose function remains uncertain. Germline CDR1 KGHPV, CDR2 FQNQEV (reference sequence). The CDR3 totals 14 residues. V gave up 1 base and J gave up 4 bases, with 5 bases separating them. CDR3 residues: CASSLFPYNSPLYF. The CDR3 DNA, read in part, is TGTGCCAGCAGTCTGTTTCCTTATAATTCGCCCCTCTAC.